This TCR beta chain emerged from a study of a mutant IDH1 vaccine in newly diagnosed glioma. Turning to the study itself: Among treated patients, 62.5% were male and around 40% female, and mean age was approximately 40 years. Overall study findings and caveats: Altogether, roughly 93% of patients exhibited vaccine-induced immune responses.

Turning to this clone: The antigen remains unidentified.

CDR1 and CDR2 from the germline V gene are MGHRA and YSYEKL. This CDR3 has 14 amino acids. Trimming removed 6 bases at V and 5 bases at J, with 13 bases between. Sequenced by immunoSEQ multiplex PCR; TCRdb stores in-frame clones only, minus some. The data hold fewer than 65,000 clones, with 60% to 85% observed a single time. Time point denoted: baseline, week 1 (first vaccination visit). Treatment reported: pre-vaccination baseline after standard-of-care therapy. The clonotype comes from a woman aged 40 to 50 with glioma. The V call is TRBV4-1, the J call TRBJ2-2, with TRBD2 as a possible D gene (5 bases). This sample comprised PBMCs, obtained from a glioma patient treated with radiotherapy, temozolomide or both. The CDR3 nucleotides read TGCGCCAGCAGGTTCGCCACGGGAACCGGGGAGCTGTTTTTT. The encoded protein is CASRFATGTGELFF.